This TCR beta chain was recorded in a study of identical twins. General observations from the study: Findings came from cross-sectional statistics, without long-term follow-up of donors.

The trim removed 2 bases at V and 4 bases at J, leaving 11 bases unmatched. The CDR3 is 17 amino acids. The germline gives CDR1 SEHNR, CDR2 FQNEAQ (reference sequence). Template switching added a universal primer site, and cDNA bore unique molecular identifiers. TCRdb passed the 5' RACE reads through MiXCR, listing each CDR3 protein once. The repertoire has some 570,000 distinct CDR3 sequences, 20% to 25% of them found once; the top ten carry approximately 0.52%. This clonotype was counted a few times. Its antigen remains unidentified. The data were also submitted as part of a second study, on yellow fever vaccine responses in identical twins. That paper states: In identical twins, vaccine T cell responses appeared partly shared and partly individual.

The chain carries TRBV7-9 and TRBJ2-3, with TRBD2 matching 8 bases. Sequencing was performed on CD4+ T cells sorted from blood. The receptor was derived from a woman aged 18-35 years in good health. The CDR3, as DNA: TGTGCCAGCAGCTTACCCCCGGGACTAGAGGTAGCAGATACGCAGTATTTT. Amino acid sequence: CASSLPPGLEVADTQYF.